A single T cell receptor (beta chain) is shown here with its context. The protocol was immunoSEQ multiplex PCR, while the TCRdb copy is restricted to in-frame clones and leaves out a portion. The sample lists around 12,000 clones; around 80% were seen once. The data stem from a study of sequential checkpoint blockade in melanoma. Overall study: Each arm's sequence ended with maintenance nivolumab.

CDR3 size: 16 residues. CDR1 is LNHDA, CDR2 SQIVND, per germline (reference sequence). V shed 7 bases and J 6 bases; nucleotides not matched to a gene: 11. Regarding treatment: randomized to nivolumab then ipilimumab (arm A) or the reverse (arm B). Patients had received no earlier DNA-damaging chemotherapy. The TCR was taken from a human donor with melanoma. Specimen: CD8+ T cells sorted from blood (inferred from file names), collected from a patient given nivolumab and ipilimumab in sequence. V is TRBV19 and J is TRBJ2-1, with 11 bases fitting TRBD2. For the CDR3, the DNA is TGTGCCAGTAACGATATACTAGCGGGAGCGCCCAATGAGCAGTTCTTC. Translated, it gives CASNDILAGAPNEQFF.